These 5 T cell receptor beta chains came from one sample sequenced in a study of cytomegalovirus exposure and HLA in healthy donors. Assay used: immunoSEQ multiplex PCR; TCRdb lists only in-frame clones, some missing. Of 150,000 to 200,000 clones detected, approximately 84% appear once; the ten largest clones hold 2.5% to 3%. The sequencing input was PBMCs. The receptor source for this set is a woman younger than 35 in good health and CMV-seropositive.

As regards this clone: Relative to the germline gene, one junction end is altered; a read error may explain this. The rearrangement joins TRBV15 to TRBJ2-7, with 8 bases aligning to TRBD1. This CDR3 has 15 residues. Germline V gene sequence: CDR1 LNHNV, CDR2 YYDKDF (reference sequence). Here the CDR3 DNA reads TGTGCCACCAGCCGAGACCGGGACAGGCCCTACGAGCAGTACTTC. Translating it yields CATSRDRDRPYEQYF.

This clone was observed a handful of times. The chain has TRBV9 and TRBJ1-2; a possible D gene is TRBD1 (6 bases). V was trimmed by 2 bases and J by 1 base, leaving 9 bases between them. The V gene's germline CDR1 is SGDLS and CDR2 YYNGEE. The length of the CDR3 is 14 residues. The CDR3 DNA sequence: TGTGCCAGCAGCGTGTTGGACAGTAACTATGGCTACACCTTC. Its translation: CASSVLDSNYGYTF.

The rearrangement uses TRBV12-5 and TRBJ1-5; D ambiguous. The V gene lost 5 bases and the J gene lost 2 bases, with 16 bases spanning the gap. This CDR3 is built from 16 residues. Germline CDR1 reads LGHNT; CDR2 reads FRNRAP. CDR3 in DNA: TGTGCTAGTGGTCTTCCCCGGGGTGGTGGCAATCAGCCCCAGCATTTT. Translating gives CASGLPRGGGNQPQHF.

The chain carries TRBV6-6 and TRBJ2-7; possibly TRBD1 for D (5 bases). Germline values: CDR1 MNHNY, CDR2 SVGAGI (reference sequence). CDR3 size: 15 residues. V was trimmed by 1 base and J by 5 bases, leaving 15 bases between them. CDR3 nucleotide sequence: TGTGCCAGCAGTTACTTTGTGGGGCAGGGCGACGAGCAGTACTTC. Its protein is CASSYFVGQGDEQYF.

This clone appeared a single time. This chain connects TRBV6-5 to TRBJ1-2; D call uncertain. This CDR3 contains 14 residues. Germline assignment: CDR1 MNHEY and CDR2 SVGAGI. Trimming took off 6 bases at V and 8 bases at J, with 19 bases between the two ends. The CDR3 spells CASSPSPTEKGYTF. The CDR3 DNA reads as TGTGCCAGCAGCCCCAGCCCTACAGAGAAAGGCTACACCTTC.